This entry lists 25 T cell receptor beta chains sequenced from one sample in a study of technical replicates of blood from a few donors. Assay used: immunoSEQ multiplex PCR; TCRdb lists only in-frame clones, some missing. The profile shows under 90,000 clones, 85% to 95% of them singletons. Sequenced input: T cells isolated from PBMCs. Every receptor here comes from a human donor in good health.

This chain uses TRBV5-4 with TRBJ2-7; 9 bases align to TRBD2. Trimming took 9 bases from V and 3 from J; bases not matched to a gene: 7. This CDR3 has 13 amino acids. Germline values: CDR1 SGHNT, CDR2 YYREEE (reference sequence). CDR3 protein: CATAAGGFYEQYF. The DNA for the CDR3 is TGTGCCACCGCAGCGGGAGGTTTCTACGAGCAGTACTTC.

The table lists this clone with a few counts. The chain employs TRBV19 and TRBJ1-6, with 7 nucleotides matching TRBD1. The germline V gene encodes CDR1 LNHDA and CDR2 SQIVND (reference sequence). J gave up 7 bases and V 3 bases, and 6 bases lay outside the gene matches. This CDR3 has 15 residues. CDR3 in DNA: TGTGCCAGTAGTATCCCGGGACAGATCAATTCACCCCTCCACTTT. Protein: CASSIPGQINSPLHF.

V gene TRBV15 combines with J gene TRBJ2-1; possibly TRBD2 for D (6 bases). The CDR3 loop spans 13 amino acids. CDR1 is LNHNV and CDR2 is YYDKDF in the germline V gene (reference sequence). With 0 bases removed from V and 9 bases from J, the gap between germline ends came to 9 bases. CDR3 nucleotide sequence: TGTGCCACCAGCAGAGAAACTAGCAGTGAGCAGTTCTTC. Residues: CATSRETSSEQFF. Combining the CDR3 with reference TRBV15 and TRBJ2-1 gives the whole variable domain DAMVIQNPRYQVTQFGKPVTLSCSQTLNHNVMYWYQQKSSQAPKLLFHYYDKDFNNEADTPDNFQSRRPNTSFCFLDIRSPGLGDTAMYLCATSRETSSEQFFGPGTRLTVL.

V gene TRBV19 combines with J gene TRBJ1-5; 8 positions match TRBD1. V gave up 6 bases and J gave up 7 bases; unmatched junction bases: 5. There are 13 residues in the CDR3. Germline V gene sequence: CDR1 LNHDA, CDR2 SQIVND (reference sequence). CDR3 protein: CASSGQGHQPQHF. The CDR3 nucleotides read TGTGCCAGTAGCGGACAGGGTCACCAGCCCCAGCATTTT.

The chain combines TRBV4-1 with TRBJ2-1; 11 positions agree with TRBD2. Germline-derived CDR1 and CDR2 are MGHRA and YSYEKL. The CDR3 covers 17 residues. V was pared by 0 bases and J by 4 bases, with 5 bases of the junction left unmatched. CDR3 amino acids: CASSQEGGTSGYNEQFF. The CDR3 coding sequence is TGCGCCAGCAGCCAAGAAGGGGGGACTAGCGGATACAATGAGCAGTTCTTC.

The chain joins TRBV25-1 to TRBJ2-1; 12 bases fit TRBD2. There are 12 residues in the CDR3. Per germline, CDR1 MGHDK and CDR2 SYGVNS. With V trimmed by 10 bases and J by 7 bases, 2 bases remained unmatched. The CDR3 here is CATGTSGNEQFF. CDR3 nucleotide sequence: TGTGCCACCGGGACTAGCGGGAATGAGCAGTTCTTC. Combining the CDR3 with reference TRBV25-1 and TRBJ2-1 gives the whole variable domain EADIYQTPRYLVIGTGKKITLECSQTMGHDKMYWYQQDPGMELHLIHYSYGVNSTEKGDLSSESTVSRIRTEHFPLTLESARPSHTSQYLCATGTSGNEQFFGPGTRLTVL.

The J gene is TRBJ2-3, the V gene TRBV13, with 11 bases lining up with TRBD1. The CDR3 consists of 18 residues. Germline CDR1 and CDR2: PRHDT and FYEKMQ (reference sequence). V shed 4 bases, J shed 4 bases, and the junction held 13 bases outside the gene matches. The DNA for the CDR3 is TGTGCCAGCAGCTCCACCCCCGGTTCGGGACAGGGGGCAGATACGCAGTATTTT. Translation: CASSSTPGSGQGADTQYF.

The chain is built from TRBV6-5 and TRBJ2-5; 8 positions match TRBD1. The germline gives CDR1 MNHEY, CDR2 SVGAGI. The CDR3 contains 15 residues. After removal of 2 bases from V and 3 bases from J, the junction contained 5 bases not matched to a gene. The DNA for the CDR3 is TGTGCCAGCAGTTACGGGGACAGGAGGAAAGAGACCCAGTACTTC. Translated: CASSYGDRRKETQYF.

The chain carries TRBV11-2 and TRBJ1-4; D is undetermined. The CDR3 loop spans 13 amino acids. In germline, CDR1 is SGHAT, CDR2 FQNNGV. Trimming pared 5 bases from V and 10 bases from J, leaving 14 bases between. The chain's CDR3 is CASSGSSVRKLFF. The CDR3 nucleotides read TGTGCCAGCAGCGGGAGCTCGGTCCGAAAACTGTTTTTT.

The chain couples TRBV7-3 to TRBJ1-1; tentatively, D is TRBD1 (5 bases). This CDR3 is 11 amino acids long. V was shortened by 3 bases and J by 8 bases, with 7 bases between the two germline ends. CDR1 SGHTA and CDR2 FQGTGA come from the germline V gene. In DNA, the CDR3 is TGTGCCAGCAGCTTGGGGCTAGAAGCTTTCTTT. Encoded protein: CASSLGLEAFF.

This chain joins TRBV7-9 and TRBJ2-5; D gene ambiguous. Trimming left V 0 bases short and J 2 bases short, with 10 bases between. In germline, CDR1 is SEHNR, CDR2 FQNEAQ (reference sequence). CDR3 size: 15 residues. In nucleotides, the CDR3 is TGTGCCAGCAGCTTAGCCCTGGGCTGGCAAGAGACCCAGTACTTC. It encodes CASSLALGWQETQYF.

The CDR3 reads CASSRLEGGRDYEQYF. The DNA of the CDR3 is TGTGCCAGCAGCCGTTTAGAGGGCGGGAGGGACTACGAGCAGTACTTC. The chain combines TRBV21-1 with TRBJ2-7; the table's D call, TRBD2, has no DNA check behind it. TRBV21-1 is described as a pseudogene. CDR3 length: 16 amino acids.

The chain recombines TRBV2 with TRBJ1-2; D is uncertain. CDR1 SNHLY and CDR2 FYNNEI come from the germline V gene. The V end lost 7 bases, the J end lost 5 bases, and 8 bases lay between the germline ends. The CDR3 has 11 residues. The DNA for the CDR3 is TGTGCCAGCACACAAGAATATGGCTACACCTTC. Protein: CASTQEYGYTF.

CDR3 nucleotide sequence: TGTGCCTGGAGTGTAAGGGGCAGGCGCGCAACTAATGAAAAACTGTTTTTT. This translates into CAWSVRGRRATNEKLFF. V usage is TRBV30 and J usage is TRBJ1-4; possible D gene TRBD1, 5 bases. There are 17 residues in the CDR3. Trimming cost V 0 bases and J 0 bases, with 14 bases left between them. Germline V lookup: CDR1 GTSNPN, CDR2 SVGIG (reference sequence).

The genes are TRBV4-1 and TRBJ1-3; D might be TRBD1 (6 bases). Trimming removed 0 bases at V and 2 bases at J, with 14 bases between. Germline CDR1 MGHRA, CDR2 YSYEKL. The CDR3 extends over 17 amino acids. The CDR3 sequence is CASSQDPAGVAGNTIYF. The CDR3 DNA reads as TGCGCCAGCAGCCAAGATCCCGCAGGGGTCGCTGGAAACACCATATATTTT.

The chain uses TRBV5-1 and TRBJ1-2; TRBD1 agrees at 9 bases. V shed 4 bases, J shed 7 bases, and the junction held 5 bases outside the gene matches. The CDR3 is 13 residues long. CDR1 and CDR2 from the germline V gene are SGHRS and YFSETQ. CDR3 sequence (DNA): TGCGCCAGCAGCGTACAGGGGGCCTCTGGCTACACCTTC. Amino acids: CASSVQGASGYTF.

The chain carries TRBV7-9 and TRBJ2-7; weak D call: TRBD1 (6 bases). The CDR3 contains 14 residues. V dropped 4 bases and J dropped 9 bases, with 19 bases sitting between them. Per the germline V gene, CDR1 is SEHNR and CDR2 is FQNEAQ (reference sequence). DNA for the CDR3: TGTGCCAGCAGCTCAGACGGACAGCGAGGAGGGCAGTACTTC. Its protein product is CASSSDGQRGGQYF.

This clone has a single count. The chain uses TRBV28 and TRBJ2-7; 9 nucleotides agree with TRBD1. This CDR3 comprises 15 residues. V lost 2 bases and J lost 5; bases outside the gene matches: 7. Germline V gives CDR1 MDHEN, CDR2 SYDVKM. CDR3: CASSLIKGTGNEQYF. CDR3 bases: TGTGCCAGCAGTTTAATTAAGGGGACAGGGAACGAGCAGTACTTC.

This chain uses TRBV29-1 with TRBJ2-5; D perhaps matches TRBD1 (6 bases). Trimming removed 2 bases from V and 5 bases from J, with 18 bases in between. The V gene's germline CDR1 is SQVTM and CDR2 ANQGSEA. The CDR3 has 15 amino acids. In DNA form, the CDR3 reads TGCAGCGTTGAAAGGACCTCGGCAGGGGACGAGACCCAGTACTTC. It codes for CSVERTSAGDETQYF. The complete variable domain, with remaining parts taken from reference TRBV29-1 and TRBJ2-5, reads SAVISQKPSRDICQRGTSLTIQCQVDSQVTMMFWYRQQPGQSLTLIATANQGSEATYESGFVIDKFPISRPNLTFSTLTVSNMSPEDSSIYLCSVERTSAGDETQYFGPGTRLLVL.

V gene TRBV5-4 combines with J gene TRBJ2-7, with D possibly TRBD2 on 5 matching bases. Per the germline V gene, CDR1 is SGHNT and CDR2 is YYREEE (reference sequence). The germline V and J ends were trimmed by 3 bases and 7 bases, with 17 bases remaining between them. CDR3 length equals 14 residues. CDR3 DNA: TGTGCCAGCAGCTGGGATCGGGGTCCGGGGGAGCAGTACTTC. This encodes CASSWDRGPGEQYF.

The chain has TRBV13 and TRBJ2-7; unclear D gene. This CDR3 spans 12 amino acids. Deletions cut 1 base from V and 7 bases from J, with 8 bases between. Germline V CDR1 and CDR2: PRHDT, FYEKMQ (reference sequence). This CDR3 is CASSLVTVEQYF. The CDR3 DNA follows: TGTGCCAGCAGCTTAGTGACTGTAGAGCAGTACTTC.

This clone is a singleton in its sample. The V gene is TRBV10-2, the J gene TRBJ1-1; D might be TRBD1 (6 bases). Trimming left V 5 bases short and J 4 bases short, with 14 bases between. CDR1 and CDR2 from the germline V gene are WSHSY and SAAADI. CDR3 length: 14 residues. As DNA, the CDR3 is TGCGCCAGCAGTCAGAACAGGGCGAGCACTGAAGCTTTCTTT. This encodes CASSQNRASTEAFF.

The chain recombines TRBV7-9 with TRBJ1-4, with D perhaps TRBD1 (6 bases). The CDR3 is 16 residues long. From germline, CDR1 is SEHNR and CDR2 FQNEAQ (reference sequence). The V end was cut by 3 bases, the J end by 4 bases, with 15 bases between. In DNA, the CDR3 is TGTGCCAGCAGCTTGCGGATAGGACAGTATAATGAAAAACTGTTTTTT. Its protein product is CASSLRIGQYNEKLFF.

The chain has TRBV7-2 and TRBJ2-7; D is possibly TRBD2 (6 bases). Germline V gene lookup returns CDR1 SGHTA and CDR2 FQGNSA. Between the trimmed V and J ends, which lost 1 base and 0 bases, there was a span of 16 bases. CDR3 length: 17 amino acids. The CDR3 nucleotides are TGTGCCAGCAGCTTAGTTGCGGGAATTGTGGGCTCCTACGAGCAGTACTTC. As protein: CASSLVAGIVGSYEQYF.

The J gene is TRBJ1-2, the V gene TRBV28, with 7 positions matching TRBD1. The CDR3 is made up of 13 amino acids. Germline V lookup: CDR1 MDHEN, CDR2 SYDVKM. Trimming took 6 bases from V and 1 from J; bases not matched to a gene: 2. The CDR3 sequence is CASRTGFNYGYTF. CDR3 nucleotides: TGTGCCAGCAGGACAGGGTTTAACTATGGCTACACCTTC.